Shown below are 11 T cell receptor beta chains from a single sample sequenced in a study of blood T cells in healthy people across ages. Alongside a J-beta primer mix, a sample-barcoded 5' primer served in a second PCR lasting 7 to 11 cycles. Each CDR3 protein is one row after TCRdb ran MiXCR on the 5' RACE reads. The sample gives hundreds of thousands of distinct CDR3 sequences, more than 40% of which show up once; roughly a fifth is in the top ten. Sequenced input: blood. These receptors all come from a man in his 60s in good health.

This clonotype was observed a few times. This chain uses TRBV6-2 or TRBV6-3 with TRBJ2-7, with 7 bases identical to TRBD1. Germline trimming cut 6 bases from V and 2 bases from J; bases unmatched to any gene: 10. The V gene's germline CDR1 is MNHEY and CDR2 SVGEGT. This CDR3 is built from 15 residues. The CDR3 DNA is TGTGCCAGCAGCGAGGGCGGACAGGTCACCTACGAGCAGTACTTC. This codes for CASSEGGQVTYEQYF.

This clonotype appeared a few times. The chain couples TRBV10-3 to TRBJ2-7; 9 nucleotides agree with TRBD1. J lost 1 base, V lost 4 bases, and 8 bases had no gene match. The CDR3 is 16 amino acids. Germline CDR1 reads ENHRY; CDR2 reads SYGVKD. The CDR3 here is CAISGGVGTGSYEQYF. The CDR3 nucleotides read TGTGCCATCAGTGGAGGGGTAGGGACAGGGTCCTACGAGCAGTACTTC.

This chain uses TRBV20-1 with TRBJ2-7, with TRBD1 identical over 12 bases. The CDR3 loop spans 14 amino acids. After removal of 3 bases from V and 7 bases from J, the junction contained 7 bases not matched to a gene. The V gene's germline CDR1 is DFQATT and CDR2 SNEGSKA (reference sequence). The CDR3 DNA is TGCAGTGCTAGTGGGACAGGGGGCGGTTGGGAGCAGTACTTC. Protein product: CSASGTGGGWEQYF.

Points on this clonotype: A read error may be the cause here, since a much bigger clone is one base away. The rearrangement uses TRBV5-6 and TRBJ2-3; 9 bases are a match to TRBD1. V lost 4 bases to trimming and J lost 0 bases; unmatched junction nucleotides: 3. The CDR3 loop spans 15 amino acids. CDR1 SGHDT and CDR2 YYEEEE come from the germline V gene. CDR3 loop: CASSRGTGSTDTQYF. The CDR3 coding sequence is TGTGCCAGCAGCCGCGGGACAGGGAGCACAGATACGCAGTATTTT.

This clonotype was counted between two and nine times. The gene calls are TRBV29-1 and TRBJ2-7; 7 positions agree with TRBD2. J gave up 3 bases and V 7 bases, and 9 bases lay outside the gene matches. CDR3 size: 13 residues. The germline CDR1 and CDR2 sequences are SQVTM and ANQGSEA. DNA of the CDR3: TGCAGCGGTGGTAGGGGACTACTCTACGAGCAGTACTTC. This translates into CSGGRGLLYEQYF.

The rearrangement links TRBV10-3 to TRBJ1-2; D gene ambiguous. The CDR3 totals 15 residues. Germline V lookup: CDR1 ENHRY, CDR2 SYGVKD. V lost 4 bases to trimming and J lost 0 bases, with 12 bases between them. CDR3 region: CAISAWAESNYGYTF. The CDR3 DNA is TGTGCCATCAGTGCCTGGGCAGAATCTAACTATGGCTACACCTTC.

This clonotype has just a few counts. V and J are TRBV20-1 and TRBJ2-5; D not certain. This CDR3 is 12 amino acids long. The V and J ends lost 5 bases and 2 bases respectively, with 9 bases between them. Per germline, CDR1 DFQATT and CDR2 SNEGSKA (reference sequence). CDR3 DNA sequence: TGCAGTGCTGGACGGGTTCAAGAGACCCAGTACTTC. Protein: CSAGRVQETQYF.

This clonotype has a handful of counts. V gene TRBV7-6 combines with J gene TRBJ2-7; TRBD1 matches 7 bases. The trim removed 3 bases at V and 3 bases at J, leaving 8 bases unmatched. Germline V gene data show CDR1 as SGHVS and CDR2 as FNYEAQ. This CDR3 has 15 amino acids. Here the CDR3 reads CASSFVQGDYYEQYF. The CDR3, as DNA: TGTGCCAGCAGCTTCGTCCAGGGGGATTACTACGAGCAGTACTTC.

This clonotype was detected a few times. The V call is TRBV4-1, the J call TRBJ1-1; D remains ambiguous. The germline CDR1 and CDR2 sequences are MGHRA and YSYEKL. V was clipped by 0 bases and J by 1 base, with 6 bases between them. The CDR3 totals 14 residues. CDR3 in amino acids: CASSQDSGNTEAFF. The CDR3 region has the DNA TGCGCCAGCAGCCAAGATTCAGGGAACACTGAAGCTTTCTTT.

This clonotype was picked up one time. The V gene is TRBV3-1, the J gene TRBJ2-3; D might be TRBD2 (5 bases). The CDR3 has 19 amino acids. With 3 bases removed from V and 5 bases from J, the gap between germline ends came to 27 bases. CDR1 LGHDT and CDR2 YNNKEL come from the germline V gene (reference sequence). The CDR3 DNA reads TGTGCCAGCAGCCAGGCAAGAGACCCCGGGGTCCACACACGAGATACGCAGTATTTT. Encoded protein: CASSQARDPGVHTRDTQYF.

The chain carries TRBV3-1 and TRBJ2-3; D possibly corresponds to TRBD2 (6 bases). Germline V gene data show CDR1 as LGHDT and CDR2 as YNNKEL (reference sequence). The CDR3 is made up of 14 amino acids. The CDR3 spells CASRVSSGTDTQYF. CDR3 nucleotide sequence: TGTGCTTCCCGCGTGTCTAGCGGCACAGATACGCAGTATTTT.